Reported below is one T cell receptor (beta chain). Its target is not known. Libraries were prepared by immunoSEQ multiplex PCR; TCRdb keeps only in-frame clonotypes and omits some of them. This table holds tens of thousands of clones, roughly 94% found once. This CDR3 has 12 amino acids. V lost 7 bases and J lost 3; bases outside the gene matches: 3. Germline V lookup: CDR1 MNHEY, CDR2 SVGAGI. The data stem from a study of T cells in localized non-small cell lung cancer. Study-wide findings and caveats: Because sequencing included only one region (of the tumor), heterogeneity remains possible. The study linked higher blood T cell density to longer overall survival. There were a median roughly 61 of the top 100 tumor clones appearing in adjacent lung.

The chain is built from TRBV6-5 and TRBJ2-7; 7 bases line up with TRBD1. This clonotype originated in a woman aged 40-75 years with stage I lung adenocarcinoma. Sample: peripheral blood, taken before any cancer treatment. The CDR3 is CASTRDSYEQYF. The CDR3 region has the DNA TGTGCCAGCACCCGGGACAGCTACGAGCAGTACTTC.